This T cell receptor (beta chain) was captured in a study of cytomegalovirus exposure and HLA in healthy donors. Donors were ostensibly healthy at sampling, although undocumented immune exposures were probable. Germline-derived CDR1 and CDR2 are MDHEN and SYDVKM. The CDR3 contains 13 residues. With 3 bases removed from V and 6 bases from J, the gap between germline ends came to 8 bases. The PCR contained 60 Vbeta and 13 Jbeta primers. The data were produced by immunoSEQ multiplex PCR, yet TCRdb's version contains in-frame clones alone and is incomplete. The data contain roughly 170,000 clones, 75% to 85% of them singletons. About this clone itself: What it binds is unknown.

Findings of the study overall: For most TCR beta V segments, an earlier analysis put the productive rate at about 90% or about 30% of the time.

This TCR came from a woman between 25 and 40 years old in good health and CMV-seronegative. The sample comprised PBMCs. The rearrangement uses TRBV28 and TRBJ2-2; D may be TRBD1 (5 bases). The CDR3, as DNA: TGTGCCAGCAGTTTCTTGGGGCCCGGGGAGCTGTTTTTT. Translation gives CASSFLGPGELFF.